This T cell receptor (beta chain) originates from a study of T-cell reconstitution after alpha-beta-depleted transplantation in children. Researchers prepared the TCRbeta library using unique molecular identifiers, the study reports. In TCRdb, the PCR reads were re-called with MiXCR into one record per CDR3 protein. This table holds 450,000 to 550,000 distinct CDR3 sequences, 10% to 12% found once. Only a few counts were recorded for this clonotype. Germline V gene sequence: CDR1 SGHKS, CDR2 YYEKEE (reference sequence). The CDR3 runs to 14 residues. V was clipped by 3 bases and J by 5 bases; unmatched bases: 4.

The sequence was collected from a female patient aged 2-9 years who had a stem cell transplant for aplastic anemia, so the T cells may come from the graft donor. Source: PBMCs, mostly from graft donor cells, taken 180 days after TCRalphabeta/CD19-depleted stem cell transplant. The V and J genes are TRBV5-5 and TRBJ1-4; 7 nucleotides line up with TRBD1. The CDR3 reads CASSSGQINEKLFF. For the CDR3, the DNA is TGTGCCAGCAGCTCGGGACAGATAAATGAAAAACTGTTTTTT.